This TCR beta chain was retrieved from a study of T cells in Graves' hyperthyroidism and ophthalmopathy. Amplification of TCR beta CDR3 regions used RNA as the template. Initially, a first-round RT-PCR of the TCR CDR3 employed the HTBI primer set. TCRdb independently ran MiXCR on the multiplex PCR reads; one entry per CDR3 protein. The repertoire holds some 370,000 distinct CDR3 sequences, with more than 13% as singletons. The CDR3 has 14 amino acids. Germline values: CDR1 SEHNR, CDR2 FQNEAQ (reference sequence). V was pared by 0 bases and J by 9 bases, with 12 bases between. A few counts support this clonotype.

The chain recombines TRBV7-9 with TRBJ2-1; D might be TRBD2 (5 bases). Sequencing was performed on blood. The source of this sequence is a man over 45 with Graves' ophthalmopathy. The CDR3 here is CASSLAGAGIEQFF. The DNA for the CDR3 is TGTGCCAGCAGCTTAGCGGGAGCCGGTATTGAGCAGTTCTTC.